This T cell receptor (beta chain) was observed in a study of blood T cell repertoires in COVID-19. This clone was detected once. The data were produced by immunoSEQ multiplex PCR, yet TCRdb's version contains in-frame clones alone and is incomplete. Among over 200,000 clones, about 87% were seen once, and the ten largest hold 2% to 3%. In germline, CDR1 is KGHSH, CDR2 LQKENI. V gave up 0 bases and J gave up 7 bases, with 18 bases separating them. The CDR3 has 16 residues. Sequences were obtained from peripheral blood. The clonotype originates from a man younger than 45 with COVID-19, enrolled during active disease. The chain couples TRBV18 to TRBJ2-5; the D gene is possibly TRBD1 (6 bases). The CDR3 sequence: CASSPPSTASQGTQYF. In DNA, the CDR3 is TGTGCCAGCTCACCACCGTCGACAGCCTCACAGGGGACCCAGTACTTC.